These 15 T cell receptor beta chains originate from one sample sequenced in a study of glioma-infiltrating T cells. Amplification of TCR alpha and beta CDR3 regions from RNA used iRepertoire nested multiplex PCR. TCRdb re-analysed the multiplex PCR reads in MiXCR, keeping a single row per CDR3 protein. The profile shows approximately 190,000 distinct CDR3 sequences, about 32% of them singletons. Sequencing was done on a sample of glioma tissue, nonneoplastic brain tissue, or PBMCs (not recorded which). These receptors all come from a human donor with low-grade glioma or glioblastoma, undergoing nonglioma brain surgery, or in good health (not recorded which).

This clonotype was recorded many times. V is TRBV12-3 or TRBV12-4 and J is TRBJ1-5, with 7 bases matching TRBD1. The J segment lost 11 bases and the V segment lost 6 bases, leaving 16 bases of the junction unmatched. CDR3 length: 15 amino acids. The CDR3 here is CASSKQGPDFWAQHF. The CDR3 DNA is TGTGCCAGCAGCAAACAGGGGCCGGATTTTTGGGCCCAGCATTTT.

This clonotype was counted only a few times. J is TRBJ2-3 and V is TRBV7-2; 9 bases are shared with TRBD1. This CDR3 region has 15 residues. After removal of 5 bases from V and 5 bases from J, the junction contained 8 bases not matched to a gene. Looked up from germline, CDR1 is SGHTA and CDR2 is FQGNSA. The CDR3 nucleotides are TGTGCCAGCAGCCCTGGGACAGGGCCCCGAGATACGCAGTATTTT. Its protein product is CASSPGTGPRDTQYF.

Concerning this clonotype: One end of the junction does not line up with germline, which may come from a read error. This chain joins TRBV7-9 and TRBJ2-6; possible D gene TRBD1, 5 bases. The CDR3 runs to 14 residues. Germline V gives CDR1 SEHNR, CDR2 FQNEAQ (reference sequence). CDR3 sequence reads: CASSDSSGADVLTF. CDR3 coding DNA: TGTGCCAGCAGCGACTCCTCTGGGGCCGACGTCCTGACTTTC.

This clonotype was detected ten times or more. This chain's CDR3 is CASSLSGRQSSYEQYF. The CDR3 bases are TGTGCCAGCAGTTTATCCGGCAGGCAAAGCTCCTACGAGCAGTACTTC. The chain recombines TRBV27 with TRBJ2-7; D call uncertain. Germline loops: CDR1 MNHEY, CDR2 SMNVEV (reference sequence). Trimming removed 0 bases from V and 0 bases from J, with 12 bases in between. The CDR3 extends over 16 amino acids.

Note on this clonotype: Since a much larger clone is just one base distant, this may be a read error. The CDR3 does not close with the conserved phenylalanine or tryptophan, likely indicating a read error. This sequence joins TRBV28 and TRBJ2-2, with D maybe TRBD2 (6 bases). CDR1 and CDR2 (germline): MDHEN, SYDVKM. The CDR3 has 15 amino acids. V gave up 6 bases and J gave up 6 bases, with 17 bases separating them. CDR3: CASSSRLTGAGELFL. In DNA form, the CDR3 reads TGTGCCAGCAGCAGCCGGCTAACGGGGGCCGGGGAGCTGTTTCTT.

This clonotype was observed at least ten times. CDR3 coding DNA: TGTGCCAGTAGTGAACGCGACTATGGCTACACCTTC. Protein product: CASSERDYGYTF. The chain couples TRBV19 to TRBJ1-2; no reliable D call. Deletions cut 5 bases from V and 3 bases from J, with 7 bases between. CDR1 LNHDA and CDR2 SQIVND come from the germline V gene (reference sequence). The CDR3 length is 12 residues.

This clonotype has a count of ten or more. The V and J genes are TRBV20-1 and TRBJ2-1; D not resolved. Germline lookup yields CDR1 DFQATT and CDR2 SNEGSKA (reference sequence). The germline V and J ends were trimmed by 5 bases and 4 bases, with 6 bases remaining between them. The CDR3 consists of 11 residues. The CDR3 reads CSALKYNEQFF. CDR3 nucleotide sequence: TGCAGTGCTTTAAAGTACAATGAGCAGTTCTTC.

This clonotype was picked up many times. This rearrangement joins TRBV5-1 to TRBJ2-1; 9 bases fit TRBD2. Trimming at V came to 3 bases and at J to 5 bases, leaving 6 bases not matched to a gene. The germline gives CDR1 SGHRS, CDR2 YFSETQ. CDR3 length equals 15 residues. Written as DNA, the CDR3 is TGCGCCAGCAGCTACCTAGCGGGAACTGACAATGAGCAGTTCTTC. It codes for CASSYLAGTDNEQFF.

This clonotype was seen ten or more times. The chain carries TRBV3-1 and TRBJ1-6; D is undetermined. This CDR3 has 16 residues. V was trimmed by 0 bases and J by 6 bases, leaving 12 bases between them. Germline V gives CDR1 LGHDT, CDR2 YNNKEL (reference sequence). The CDR3 coding sequence is TGTGCCAGCAGCCAAGAGTGGCAACGGGTTAATTCACCCCTCCACTTT. This codes for CASSQEWQRVNSPLHF. Drawing the rest from reference TRBV3-1 and TRBJ1-6, the complete variable domain is DTAVSQTPKYLVTQMGNDKSIKCEQNLGHDTMYWYKQDSKKFLKIMFSYNNKELIINETVPNRFSPKSPDKAHLNLHINSLELGDSAVYFCASSQEWQRVNSPLHFGNGTRLTVT.

The chain couples TRBV19 to TRBJ2-7; 7 nucleotides match TRBD1. The CDR3 is made up of 17 amino acids. Germline assignment: CDR1 LNHDA and CDR2 SQIVND (reference sequence). V lost 7 bases, J lost 3 bases, and 18 bases stayed unmatched. The CDR3: CASKSRGTGFYNYEQYF. CDR3 DNA sequence: TGTGCCAGTAAGTCCAGGGGGACCGGGTTCTACAACTACGAGCAGTACTTC.

The CDR3 nucleotides read TGTGCCAGCAGTTTTACAGGCGGTCGTCAGCCCCAGCATTTT. It translates to CASSFTGGRQPQHF. The rearrangement links TRBV12-3 or TRBV12-4 to TRBJ1-5; a weak D match, TRBD1 (5 bases). This CDR3 spans 14 amino acids. Deletions cut 3 bases from V and 6 bases from J, with 12 bases between.

This clonotype was seen at least ten times. This chain uses TRBV11-2 with TRBJ2-7; no definite D call. The CDR3 is 14 amino acids. V lost 3 bases, J lost 7 bases, and 16 bases lay in between. Germline CDR1 reads SGHAT; CDR2 reads FQNNGV. The CDR3 nucleotides are TGTGCCAGCAGCTTTGAGGACGGCCCTCAGGAGCAGTACTTC. The encoded protein is CASSFEDGPQEQYF.

This clonotype was found a few times. The chain recombines TRBV5-1 with TRBJ2-1, with D possibly being TRBD2 (6 bases). The CDR3 has 14 amino acids. The V gene lost 7 bases and the J gene lost 8 bases, with 19 bases spanning the gap. Germline V lookup: CDR1 SGHRS, CDR2 YFSETQ. The DNA for the CDR3 is TGCGCCAGCGGTTTTATGACTAGTGTGGATGAGCAGTTCTTC. Translating gives CASGFMTSVDEQFF.

The rearrangement joins TRBV3-1 to TRBJ2-2; D remains ambiguous. The CDR3 spans 14 residues. Trimming took off 3 bases at V and 8 bases at J, with 13 bases between the two ends. Germline V gene lookup returns CDR1 LGHDT and CDR2 YNNKEL (reference sequence). The DNA of the CDR3 is TGTGCCAGCAGCCATTACTCCGCCCCGGGGGAGCTGTTTTTT. This encodes CASSHYSAPGELFF.

Remarks on this clonotype: Possible read error: a much larger clone is one base away. The chain joins TRBV3-1 to TRBJ2-7; 7 bases agree with TRBD2. This CDR3 has 14 amino acids. The germline CDR1 and CDR2 sequences are LGHDT and YNNKEL (reference sequence). The CDR3 here is CASNQAGLSYEQYF. In DNA, the CDR3 is TGTGCCAGCAACCAAGCGGGACTCTCCTACGAGCAGTACTTC.